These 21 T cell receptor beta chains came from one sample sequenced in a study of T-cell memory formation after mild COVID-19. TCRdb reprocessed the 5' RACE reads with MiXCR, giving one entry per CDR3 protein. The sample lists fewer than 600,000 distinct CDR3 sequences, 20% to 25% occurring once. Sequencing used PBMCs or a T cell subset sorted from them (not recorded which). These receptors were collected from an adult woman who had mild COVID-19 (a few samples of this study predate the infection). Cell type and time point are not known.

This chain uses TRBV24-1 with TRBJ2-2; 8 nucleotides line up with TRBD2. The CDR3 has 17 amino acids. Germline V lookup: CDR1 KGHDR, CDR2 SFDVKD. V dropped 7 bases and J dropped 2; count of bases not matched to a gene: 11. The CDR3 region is CATSQRETVINTGELFF. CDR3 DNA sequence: TGTGCCACCAGCCAGCGGGAGACCGTAATCAACACCGGGGAGCTGTTTTTT.

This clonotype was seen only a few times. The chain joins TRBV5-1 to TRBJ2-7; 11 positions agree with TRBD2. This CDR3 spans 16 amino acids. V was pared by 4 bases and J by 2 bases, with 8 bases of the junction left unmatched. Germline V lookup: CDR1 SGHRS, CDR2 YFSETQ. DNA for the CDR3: TGCGCCAGCAGCGGCCAGACTAGCGGGATTCCCTACGAGCAGTACTTC. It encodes CASSGQTSGIPYEQYF.

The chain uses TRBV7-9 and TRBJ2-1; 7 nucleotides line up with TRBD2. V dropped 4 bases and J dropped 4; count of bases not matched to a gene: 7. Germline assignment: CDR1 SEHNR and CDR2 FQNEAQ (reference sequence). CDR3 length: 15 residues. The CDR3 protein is CASSSPRESYNEQFF. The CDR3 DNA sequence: TGTGCCAGCAGCTCTCCGCGGGAGAGTTACAATGAGCAGTTCTTC. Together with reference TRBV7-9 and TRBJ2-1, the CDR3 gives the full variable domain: DTGVSQNPRHKITKRGQNVTFRCDPISEHNRLYWYRQTLGQGPEFLTYFQNEAQLEKSRLLSDRFSAERPKGSFSTLEIQRTEQGDSAMYLCASSSPRESYNEQFFGPGTRLTVL.

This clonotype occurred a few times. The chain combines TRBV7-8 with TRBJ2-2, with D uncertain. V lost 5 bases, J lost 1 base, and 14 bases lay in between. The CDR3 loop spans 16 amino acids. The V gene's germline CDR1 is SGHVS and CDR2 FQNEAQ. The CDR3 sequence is CASSPKVRVNTGELFF. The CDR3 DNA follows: TGTGCCAGCAGCCCAAAGGTTAGGGTGAACACCGGGGAGCTGTTTTTT.

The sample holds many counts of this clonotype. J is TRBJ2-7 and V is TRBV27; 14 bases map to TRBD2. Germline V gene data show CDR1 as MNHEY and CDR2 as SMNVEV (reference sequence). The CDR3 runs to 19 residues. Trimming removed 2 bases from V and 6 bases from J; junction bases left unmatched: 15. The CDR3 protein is CASSLRGPGLAGVLSEQYF. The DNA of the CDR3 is TGTGCCAGCAGTTTAAGGGGACCGGGACTAGCGGGAGTTTTAAGCGAGCAGTACTTC.

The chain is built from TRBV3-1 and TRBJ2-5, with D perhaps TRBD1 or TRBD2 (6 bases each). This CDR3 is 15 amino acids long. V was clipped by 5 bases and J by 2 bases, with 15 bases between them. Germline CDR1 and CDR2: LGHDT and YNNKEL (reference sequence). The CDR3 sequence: CASSEDWGAQETQYF. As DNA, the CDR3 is TGTGCCAGCAGCGAGGATTGGGGGGCACAAGAGACCCAGTACTTC.

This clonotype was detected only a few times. As DNA, the CDR3 is TGTGCCAGCAGCTGGGGCTCCTATAATTCACCCCTCCACTTT. Amino acids: CASSWGSYNSPLHF. The rearrangement links TRBV5-6 to TRBJ1-6; D is unresolved. The germline CDR1 and CDR2 sequences are SGHDT and YYEEEE. The CDR3 contains 14 residues. V lost 3 bases and J lost 0, with 4 bases in between.

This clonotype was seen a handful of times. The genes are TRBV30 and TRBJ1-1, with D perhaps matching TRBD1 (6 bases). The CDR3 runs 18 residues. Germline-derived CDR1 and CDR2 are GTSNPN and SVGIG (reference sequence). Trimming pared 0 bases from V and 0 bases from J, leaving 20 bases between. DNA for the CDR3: TGTGCCTGGAGTGTATCTACGTTCCGGGGGCTTGTGAACACTGAAGCTTTCTTT. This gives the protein CAWSVSTFRGLVNTEAFF.

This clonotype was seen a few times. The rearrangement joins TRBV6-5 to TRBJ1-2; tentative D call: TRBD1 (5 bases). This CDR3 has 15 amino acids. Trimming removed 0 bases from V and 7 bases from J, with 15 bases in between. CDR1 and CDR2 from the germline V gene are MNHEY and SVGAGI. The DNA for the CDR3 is TGTGCCAGCAGTTACTCCCCGGTAGGGGTGAGTGGCTACACCTTC. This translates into CASSYSPVGVSGYTF.

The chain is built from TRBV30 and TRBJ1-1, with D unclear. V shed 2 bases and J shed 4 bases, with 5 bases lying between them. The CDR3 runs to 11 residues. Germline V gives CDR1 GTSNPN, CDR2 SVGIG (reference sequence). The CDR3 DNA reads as TGTGCCTGGAGTCGGGCCACTGAAGCTTTCTTT. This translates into CAWSRATEAFF.

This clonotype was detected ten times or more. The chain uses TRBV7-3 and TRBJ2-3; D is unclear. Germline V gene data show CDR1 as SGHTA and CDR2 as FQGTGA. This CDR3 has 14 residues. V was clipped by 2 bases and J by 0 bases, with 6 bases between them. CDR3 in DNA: TGTGCCAGCAGCTTACGGGCCAGCACAGATACGCAGTATTTT. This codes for CASSLRASTDTQYF.

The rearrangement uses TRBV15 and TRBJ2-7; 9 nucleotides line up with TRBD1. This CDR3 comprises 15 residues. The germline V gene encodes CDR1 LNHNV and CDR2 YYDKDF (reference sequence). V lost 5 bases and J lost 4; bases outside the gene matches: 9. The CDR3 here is CATSEPGTGNYEQYF. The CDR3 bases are TGTGCCACCAGCGAACCCGGGACAGGGAATTACGAGCAGTACTTC.

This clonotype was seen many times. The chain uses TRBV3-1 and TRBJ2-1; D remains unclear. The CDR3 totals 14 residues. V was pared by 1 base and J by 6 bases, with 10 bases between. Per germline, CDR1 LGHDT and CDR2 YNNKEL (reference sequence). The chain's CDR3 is CASSQGASANEQFF. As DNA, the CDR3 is TGTGCCAGCAGCCAAGGAGCAAGCGCCAATGAGCAGTTCTTC.

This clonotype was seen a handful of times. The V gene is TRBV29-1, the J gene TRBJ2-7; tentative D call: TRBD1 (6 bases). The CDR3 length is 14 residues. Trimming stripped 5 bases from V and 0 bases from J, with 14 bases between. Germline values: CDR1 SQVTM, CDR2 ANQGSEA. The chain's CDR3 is CSVPRGSNSYEQYF. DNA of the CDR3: TGCAGCGTTCCCAGGGGTTCGAACTCCTACGAGCAGTACTTC.

The CDR3 reads CASRSTGTDGEQFF. The CDR3 DNA is TGTGCCAGCAGATCAACGGGAACGGACGGCGAGCAGTTCTTC. V is TRBV7-9 and J is TRBJ2-1; a possible D gene is TRBD2 (5 bases). V lost 6 bases, J lost 10 bases, and 19 bases lay in between. The CDR3 length is 14 residues. Per germline, CDR1 SEHNR and CDR2 FQNEAQ (reference sequence).

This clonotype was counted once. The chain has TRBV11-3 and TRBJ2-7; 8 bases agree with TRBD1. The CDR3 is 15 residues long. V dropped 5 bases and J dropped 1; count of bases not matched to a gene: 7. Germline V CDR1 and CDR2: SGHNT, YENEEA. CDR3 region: CASSRDGQGSYEQYF. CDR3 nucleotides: TGTGCCAGCAGCAGAGATGGACAGGGTTCCTACGAGCAGTACTTC.

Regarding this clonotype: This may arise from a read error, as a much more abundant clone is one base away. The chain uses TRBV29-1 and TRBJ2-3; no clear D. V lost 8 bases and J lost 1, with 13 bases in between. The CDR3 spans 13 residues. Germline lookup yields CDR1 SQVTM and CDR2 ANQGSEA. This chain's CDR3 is CSSLQYGTDTQYF. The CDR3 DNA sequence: TGCAGCTCCCTTCAGTATGGCACAGATACGCAGTATTTT.

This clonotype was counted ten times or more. The CDR3 sequence is CASSLDSGGTEAFF. The DNA of the CDR3 is TGTGCCAGCAGTTTAGATTCGGGTGGCACTGAAGCTTTCTTT. The V gene is TRBV12-3 or TRBV12-4, the J gene TRBJ1-1; no clear D gene. The V and J ends lost 1 base and 4 bases respectively, with 10 bases between them. The CDR3 is made up of 14 amino acids.

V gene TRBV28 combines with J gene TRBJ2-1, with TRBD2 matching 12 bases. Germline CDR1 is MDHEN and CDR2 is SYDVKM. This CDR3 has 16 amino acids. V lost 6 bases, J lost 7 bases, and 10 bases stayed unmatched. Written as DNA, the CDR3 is TGTGCCAGCAGCACTGAATGGACTAGCGGGATGAATGAGCAGTTCTTC. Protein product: CASSTEWTSGMNEQFF.

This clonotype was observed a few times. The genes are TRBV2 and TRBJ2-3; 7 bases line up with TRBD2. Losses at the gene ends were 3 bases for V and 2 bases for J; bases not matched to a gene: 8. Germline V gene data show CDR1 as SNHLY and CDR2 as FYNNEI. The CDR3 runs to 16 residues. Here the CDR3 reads CASSDLAGVTTDTQYF. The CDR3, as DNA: TGTGCCAGCAGTGATTTGGCGGGAGTAACCACAGATACGCAGTATTTT.

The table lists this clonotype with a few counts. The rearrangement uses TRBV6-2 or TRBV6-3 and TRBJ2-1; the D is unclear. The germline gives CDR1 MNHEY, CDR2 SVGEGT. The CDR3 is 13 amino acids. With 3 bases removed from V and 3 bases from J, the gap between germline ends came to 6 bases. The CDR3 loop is CASSYELYNEQFF. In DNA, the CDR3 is TGTGCCAGCAGTTATGAACTCTACAATGAGCAGTTCTTC.